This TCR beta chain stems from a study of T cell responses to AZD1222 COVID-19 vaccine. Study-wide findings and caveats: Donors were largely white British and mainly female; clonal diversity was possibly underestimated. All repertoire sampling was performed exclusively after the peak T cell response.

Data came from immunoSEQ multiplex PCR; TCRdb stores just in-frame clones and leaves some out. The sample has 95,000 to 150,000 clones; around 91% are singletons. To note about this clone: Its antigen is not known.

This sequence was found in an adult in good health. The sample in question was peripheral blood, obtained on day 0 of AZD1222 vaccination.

CDR3 DNA: TGTGCCAGCAGCTTGGATGGCAATCAGCCCCAGCATTTT. Translated, it gives CASSLDGNQPQHF. The rearrangement uses TRBV5-8 and TRBJ1-5, with D uncertain. In germline, CDR1 is SGHTS, CDR2 YDEGEE. The CDR3 extends over 13 amino acids. Trimming left V 0 bases short and J 2 bases short, with 3 bases between.